This is a list of T cell receptor beta chains from one sample in a study of T cells after yellow fever vaccination. TCRdb re-analysed the 5' RACE reads in MiXCR, keeping a single row per CDR3 protein. The sample lists some 560,000 distinct CDR3 sequences, 19% occurring once. The sequenced sample was PBMCs, obtained 15 days after the yellow fever booster vaccination. All receptors come from a young man who received the YFV17D yellow fever vaccine. CDR3s include the opening cysteine and the closing phenylalanine or tryptophan.

j_gene | v_gene | CDR3aa
TRBJ2-7 | TRBV5-1 | CASSLGTSGFYEQYF
TRBJ2-7 | TRBV28 | CASTLAGPASYEQYF
TRBJ2-1 | TRBV5-1 | CASSSLAGDMDEQFF
TRBJ1-5 | TRBV20-1 | CSALTGGGSQPQHF
TRBJ2-5 | TRBV9 | CASSVGRLEETQYF
TRBJ2-4 | TRBV6-2/TRBV6-3 | CASSDLSGLAKNIQYF
TRBJ2-7 | TRBV5-1 | CASSSSGDRADEQYF
TRBJ2-3 | TRBV9 | CASSVAGVADTQYF
TRBJ2-1 | TRBV15 | CATSRDLTPGLAAYEQFF
TRBJ2-1 | TRBV9 | CASSKREEAEQFF
TRBJ1-2 | TRBV5-1 | CASSYDRDRVTYGYTF
TRBJ1-5 | TRBV6-6 | CASSGTNQPQHF
TRBJ2-7 | TRBV2 | CASSERQVTSYEQYF
TRBJ2-2 | TRBV6-2/TRBV6-3 | CASTLTSGRPITGELFF
TRBJ2-7 | TRBV20-1 | CSAKPLRLAASYEQYF
TRBJ2-3 | TRBV11-1 | CASSPLTSGVPSTDTQYF
TRBJ2-3 | TRBV5-1 | CASSLGRGVTDTQYF
TRBJ2-2 | TRBV7-8 | CASSPGWVRELFF
TRBJ1-5 | TRBV29-1 | CSVEDVGQPQHF
TRBJ1-2 | TRBV20-1 | CSASGTGLTSNYGYTF
TRBJ2-1 | TRBV19 | CASSSQPLYGEQFF
TRBJ2-1 | TRBV20-1 | CSALTLVGSGSYNEQFF
TRBJ1-5 | TRBV5-1 | CASSLDGYSNQPQHF
TRBJ2-7 | TRBV7-6 | CASSSGTGRDGEEQYF
TRBJ2-3 | TRBV7-2 | CASSAGGSVDTQYF
TRBJ2-3 | TRBV4-3 | CASSQKPASGIPDTQYF
TRBJ2-3 | TRBV7-2 | CASSLAASGSTVTDTQYF
TRBJ2-1 | TRBV18 | CASSPRDWGNEQFF
TRBJ2-7 | TRBV7-8 | CASSVERGRDPYF
TRBJ1-2 | TRBV9 | CASRPAGSGGYTF
TRBJ2-5 | TRBV20-1 | CSAQRQGTVETQYF
TRBJ1-1 | TRBV11-2 | CASSPYPRTGYTEAFF
TRBJ2-5 | TRBV7-2 | CASSQARETQYF
TRBJ1-2 | TRBV7-2 | CASSLRFVGYGYTF
TRBJ2-3 | TRBV19 | CARTGPDTQYF
TRBJ2-7 | TRBV28 | CASKSGSHGYEQYF
TRBJ2-7 | TRBV28 | CASLGATHSYEQYF
TRBJ2-7 | TRBV6-5 | CASSYWGVRPSYEQYF
TRBJ2-1 | TRBV28 | CASSLLAGGPYEQFF
TRBJ2-1 | TRBV6-2/TRBV6-3 | CASSQSGLARNEQFF
TRBJ2-3 | TRBV27 | CASSSEAGATNTQYF
TRBJ2-2 | TRBV4-3 | CASSQDGTGNTGELFF
TRBJ2-7 | TRBV7-9 | CASSLSGTGGGEQYF
TRBJ2-1 | TRBV20-1 | CSACRPGDNEQFF
TRBJ2-1 | TRBV12-3/TRBV12-4 | CASSTTGYNEQFF